Each of the 25 T cell receptor beta chains below was sequenced from the same sample in a study of blood T cell repertoires in COVID-19. Method: immunoSEQ multiplex PCR; TCRdb's copy keeps in-frame clones and lacks some. The sample has some 68,000 clones; 75% to 95% are singletons. Sample: peripheral blood. Receptor source: a man between 35 and 55 years old with COVID-19, enrolled during active disease.

This clone was counted once. This sequence joins TRBV6-5 and TRBJ2-1, with a tentative D call TRBD2 (6 bases). Trimming left V 5 bases short and J 10 bases short, with 15 bases between. Germline CDR1 MNHEY, CDR2 SVGAGI. The CDR3 length is 13 residues. Here the CDR3 DNA reads TGTGCCAGCAGTCCCGGTGGGGGGTACGAGCAGTTCTTC. Amino acids: CASSPGGGYEQFF.

The chain links TRBV28 to TRBJ1-1, with D perhaps matching TRBD1 (5 bases). V lost 1 base and J lost 7, with 16 bases in between. CDR1 MDHEN and CDR2 SYDVKM come from the germline V gene. CDR3 length: 15 residues. This chain's CDR3 is CASSLSGRVSDEAFF. CDR3 DNA: TGTGCCAGCAGTTTATCGGGCAGGGTATCGGATGAAGCTTTCTTT.

The chain carries TRBV6-5 and TRBJ1-5, with 9 bases lining up with TRBD1. Germline CDR1 and CDR2: MNHEY and SVGAGI. V shed 5 bases and J 10 bases; nucleotides not matched to a gene: 9. The CDR3 runs 14 residues. The CDR3: CASSPGQGFQPQHF. CDR3 sequence (DNA): TGTGCCAGCAGTCCGGGACAGGGCTTTCAACCCCAGCATTTT.

The genes are TRBV28 and TRBJ1-6; TRBD1 agrees at 8 bases. Trimming cost V 10 bases and J 6 bases; bases outside gene matches: 5. CDR1 is MDHEN and CDR2 is SYDVKM in the germline V gene. The CDR3 spans 13 residues. The CDR3: CAIQGTGNSPLHF. The CDR3 coding sequence is TGTGCCATCCAGGGGACAGGTAATTCACCCCTCCACTTT.

The chain is built from TRBV5-1 and TRBJ2-7, with a tentative D call TRBD1 (7 bases). Trimming removed 4 bases at V and 5 bases at J, with 22 bases between. The CDR3 extends over 16 amino acids. Germline-derived CDR1 and CDR2 are SGHRS and YFSETQ. CDR3: CASSQGGPPGLHEQYF. CDR3 DNA sequence: TGCGCCAGCAGCCAGGGGGGACCTCCAGGGTTGCACGAGCAGTACTTC.

This chain joins TRBV19 and TRBJ2-1; the D gene is possibly TRBD1 (5 bases). The CDR3 has 15 residues. Trimming left V 4 bases short and J 0 bases short, with 10 bases between. CDR1 and CDR2 (germline): LNHDA, SQIVND (reference sequence). The CDR3 reads CASSKDISSYNEQFF. The CDR3 DNA is TGTGCCAGTAGTAAGGACATAAGCTCCTACAATGAGCAGTTCTTC.

The rearrangement uses TRBV3-1 (or the pseudogene TRBV3-2) and TRBJ2-2, with TRBD1 matching 10 bases. Germline CDR1 is LGHDT and CDR2 is YNNKEL (reference sequence). The CDR3 has 17 amino acids. The V and J ends lost 0 bases and 4 bases, in that order; junction bases with no gene match: 5. CDR3 in DNA: TGTGCCAGCAGCCAAGATGGGCGACAGGGGGCCACCGGGGAGCTGTTTTTT. It is translated as CASSQDGRQGATGELFF.

This chain connects TRBV4-1 to TRBJ1-1, with 7 bases aligning to TRBD1. V shed 4 bases, J shed 0 bases, and the junction held 2 bases outside the gene matches. Germline assignment: CDR1 MGHRA and CDR2 YSYEKL. CDR3 length: 14 residues. Here the CDR3 DNA reads TGCGCCAGCAGCCGGGACAGCTTGAACACTGAAGCTTTCTTT. It specifies CASSRDSLNTEAFF.

V gene TRBV21-1 combines with J gene TRBJ2-5; TRBD2 is taken as the D call from the table, unchecked against the DNA. TRBV21-1 constitutes a pseudogene. The CDR3 has 14 amino acids. In DNA form, the CDR3 reads TGTGCCAGCAGCACTGCTAGAGGGCGAGAGACCCAGTACTTC. Translating gives CASSTARGRETQYF.

This chain links TRBV6-4 with TRBJ1-4; D might be TRBD1 (6 bases). V was trimmed by 8 bases and J by 6 bases, leaving 16 bases between them. The CDR3 loop spans 14 amino acids. CDR1 and CDR2 (germline): MRHNA, SNTAGT. The CDR3 DNA sequence: TGTGCCAGCCGGAGTACAGGGAACGATGAAAAACTGTTTTTT. The encoded protein is CASRSTGNDEKLFF.

The CDR3 here is CASSPPSGGGPWETQYF. As DNA, the CDR3 is TGTGCCAGCAGCCCTCCTTCGGGCGGGGGGCCATGGGAGACCCAGTACTTC. This chain connects TRBV7-2 to TRBJ2-5; 8 positions agree with TRBD2. Trimming took 5 bases from V and 5 from J; bases not matched to a gene: 16. Germline CDR1 SGHTA, CDR2 FQGNSA. This CDR3 is built from 17 residues.

The chain links TRBV6-5 to TRBJ2-7; 9 nucleotides align to TRBD1. V was pared by 6 bases and J by 4 bases, with 4 bases of the junction left unmatched. The CDR3 sequence is 13 residues long. Germline-derived CDR1 and CDR2 are MNHEY and SVGAGI. For the CDR3, the DNA is TGTGCCAGCAGCCGGGACAGGGTTTACGAGCAGTACTTC. Protein: CASSRDRVYEQYF.

This chain links TRBV7-2 with TRBJ1-5; D uncertain. Germline CDR1 is SGHTA and CDR2 is FQGNSA. The V gene lost 1 base and the J gene lost 6 bases, with 13 bases spanning the gap. The CDR3 consists of 15 residues. CDR3 sequence reads: CASSLEAGLGQPQHF. The CDR3 DNA follows: TGTGCCAGCAGCTTAGAGGCGGGATTAGGTCAGCCCCAGCATTTT.

The gene calls are TRBV19 and TRBJ2-2; 7 bases match TRBD1. The V and J ends lost 10 bases and 5 bases, in that order; junction bases with no gene match: 7. Germline lookup yields CDR1 LNHDA and CDR2 SQIVND (reference sequence). This CDR3 is 13 amino acids long. CDR3 nucleotide sequence: TGTGCCATCCGAGGGGGCGTAACCGGGGAGCTGTTTTTT. The encoded protein is CAIRGGVTGELFF.

The chain links TRBV5-1 to TRBJ2-7, with 12 bases that match TRBD2. Germline loops: CDR1 SGHRS, CDR2 YFSETQ. CDR3 length: 15 residues. After removal of 4 bases from V and 6 bases from J, the junction contained 8 bases not matched to a gene. The CDR3 reads CASSRPSGGAAEQYF. The CDR3 DNA reads as TGCGCCAGCAGCCGTCCTAGCGGGGGGGCCGCCGAGCAGTACTTC.

The rearrangement links TRBV2 to TRBJ1-2; TRBD1 aligns across 10 bases. Trimming took 5 bases from V and 7 from J; bases not matched to a gene: 10. This CDR3 comprises 15 residues. The germline gives CDR1 SNHLY, CDR2 FYNNEI. The CDR3 nucleotides are TGTGCCAGCAGTCCTATCGACAGGGGGCGGTTTGGCTACACCTTC. This translates into CASSPIDRGRFGYTF.

The genes are TRBV12-3 or TRBV12-4 and TRBJ2-7; the D is unclear. Trimming removed 6 bases at V and 0 bases at J, with 6 bases between. The CDR3 is 12 residues long. For the CDR3, the DNA is TGTGCCAGCAGCTATGACTCCTACGAGCAGTACTTC. Translating gives CASSYDSYEQYF.

This rearrangement joins TRBV5-3 to TRBJ2-2; 9 bases fit TRBD1. TRBV5-3 counts as an open reading frame of uncertain function. The CDR3 consists of 16 residues. After removal of 4 bases from V and 3 bases from J, the junction contained 7 bases not matched to a gene. The CDR3: CARSHTGTGYTGELFF. CDR3 in DNA: TGTGCCAGAAGCCATACCGGGACAGGGTACACCGGGGAGCTGTTTTTT.

The gene calls are TRBV30 and TRBJ2-7, with D possibly TRBD1 on 6 matching bases. V was clipped by 4 bases and J by 0 bases, with 16 bases between them. This CDR3 contains 15 residues. Germline V gene data show CDR1 as GTSNPN and CDR2 as SVGIG (reference sequence). The CDR3 spells CAWTQGQGTSYEQYF. The DNA for the CDR3 is TGTGCCTGGACACAGGGCCAGGGCACCTCCTACGAGCAGTACTTC.

The chain couples TRBV18 to TRBJ2-5; weak D call: TRBD2 (6 bases). The CDR3 is 14 amino acids. The germline gives CDR1 KGHSH, CDR2 LQKENI. Trimming left V 3 bases short and J 0 bases short, with 8 bases between. The CDR3 is CASSPPGDQETQYF. The CDR3 coding sequence is TGTGCCAGCTCACCGCCGGGGGACCAAGAGACCCAGTACTTC.

The sample holds one count of this clone. This rearrangement joins TRBV2 to TRBJ2-5; D perhaps matches TRBD1 (5 bases). This CDR3 has 15 residues. The V end was cut by 4 bases, the J end by 4 bases, with 16 bases between. Germline loops: CDR1 SNHLY, CDR2 FYNNEI. CDR3 sequence: CASSVGAGFGETQYF. The CDR3 DNA reads TGTGCCAGCAGTGTAGGGGCAGGGTTCGGAGAGACCCAGTACTTC.

The V and J genes are TRBV6-1 and TRBJ1-4; 7 bases align to TRBD1. Germline V gives CDR1 MNHNS, CDR2 SASEGT. This CDR3 has 16 residues. With 0 bases clipped from V and 8 bases from J, the junction kept 9 bases outside the gene matches. As DNA, the CDR3 is TGTGCCAGCAGTGAAGCCTGGAGGGGGCTCGGAGAAAAACTGTTTTTT. Amino acids: CASSEAWRGLGEKLFF.

The V call is TRBV6-5, the J call TRBJ1-2; D remains unclear. The germline V gene encodes CDR1 MNHEY and CDR2 SVGAGI. V lost 2 bases and J 0 bases, leaving 7 bases between the germline ends. CDR3 length equals 14 residues. CDR3 bases: TGTGCCAGCAGTTACGTCGGGGCTAACTATGGCTACACCTTC. Translation: CASSYVGANYGYTF.

V and J are TRBV5-4 and TRBJ1-1, with D possibly being TRBD1 (5 bases). Trimming took 3 bases from V and 8 from J, leaving 8 bases between them. The CDR3 consists of 11 residues. Germline V gene data show CDR1 as SGHNT and CDR2 as YYREEE (reference sequence). CDR3 in amino acids: CASSYRGEAFF. The CDR3 nucleotides read TGTGCCAGCAGCTATCGGGGGGAAGCTTTCTTT. Full variable domain (missing parts from reference TRBV5-4 and TRBJ1-1): ETGVTQSPTHLIKTRGQQVTLRCSSQSGHNTVSWYQQALGQGPQFIFQYYREEENGRGNFPPRFSGLQFPNYSSELNVNALELDDSALYLCASSYRGEAFFGQGTRLTVV.

V is TRBV2 and J is TRBJ2-3; tentatively, D is TRBD2 (5 bases). The CDR3 is 14 residues long. From germline, CDR1 is SNHLY and CDR2 FYNNEI. The V end was cut by 5 bases, the J end by 2 bases, with 11 bases between. The CDR3 region has the DNA TGTGCCAGCAGTCGGACTGGTTACACAGATACGCAGTATTTT. Residues: CASSRTGYTDTQYF.